The 27 T cell receptor beta chains below were found in one sample sequenced in a study of control samples from healthy donors and cancer patients. Method: immunoSEQ multiplex PCR; TCRdb's copy keeps in-frame clones and lacks some. The table has under 55,000 clones, about four fifths seen once. Sequenced input: blood. Receptors originate from a man aged 65 to 79 in good health.

V is TRBV10-3 and J is TRBJ1-4, with D hard to call. The germline V gene encodes CDR1 ENHRY and CDR2 SYGVKD. V shed 6 bases and J shed 3 bases, with 17 bases lying between them. The CDR3 has 16 amino acids. The CDR3 loop reads CAISRVGPGSNEKLFF. In nucleotides, the CDR3 is TGTGCCATCAGCCGGGTAGGGCCGGGATCTAATGAAAAACTGTTTTTT.

This clone occurred once. The rearrangement links TRBV28 to TRBJ1-2; D unresolved. Germline loops: CDR1 MDHEN, CDR2 SYDVKM. The CDR3 runs to 14 residues. Trimming stripped 4 bases from V and 8 bases from J, with 17 bases between. The chain's CDR3 is CASSSGSLRRGYTF. DNA of the CDR3: TGTGCCAGCAGTTCCGGGTCCCTGCGACGGGGCTACACCTTC.

The V call is TRBV19, the J call TRBJ1-6; TRBD1 might be the D (6 bases). The CDR3 totals 14 residues. CDR1 and CDR2 (germline): LNHDA, SQIVND (reference sequence). The V end was cut by 9 bases, the J end by 8 bases, with 17 bases between. CDR3 DNA: TGTGCCAGCCAGGACAGCGCCGGAGATTCACCCCTCCACTTT. It translates to CASQDSAGDSPLHF.

This clone has a handful of counts. The chain joins TRBV18 to TRBJ1-5; 7 positions match TRBD1. The CDR3 is made up of 16 amino acids. Germline V CDR1 and CDR2: KGHSH, LQKENI. J gave up 4 bases and V 3 bases, and 9 bases lay outside the gene matches. CDR3 DNA: TGTGCCAGCTCACCCCAGGGAGGGGGCAGTAATCAGCCCCAGCATTTT. This sequence encodes CASSPQGGGSNQPQHF.

The V gene is TRBV3-1 (or the pseudogene TRBV3-2), the J gene TRBJ1-5; D gene unclear. The CDR3 covers 15 residues. Between the trimmed V and J ends, which lost 6 bases and 2 bases, there was a span of 14 bases. Germline V gene lookup returns CDR1 LGHDT and CDR2 YNNKEL (reference sequence). Written as DNA, the CDR3 is TGTGCCAGCAGTCCATCGAGTGTAGGCAATCAGCCCCAGCATTTT. It is translated as CASSPSSVGNQPQHF.

By frequency in the sample, this clone is medium-sized. This CDR3 is CASSQIIPVGGIGNTIYF. In nucleotides, the CDR3 is TGCGCCAGCAGCCAAATCATACCGGTAGGGGGAATTGGAAACACCATATATTTT. The rearrangement uses TRBV4-1 and TRBJ1-3; a weak D match, TRBD1 (6 bases). The V gene lost 2 bases and the J gene lost 3 bases, with 20 bases spanning the gap. The V gene's germline CDR1 is MGHRA and CDR2 YSYEKL. The CDR3 contains 18 residues.

The chain recombines TRBV25-1 with TRBJ1-1; D remains ambiguous. V shed 7 bases and J shed 4 bases, with 13 bases lying between them. The V gene's germline CDR1 is MGHDK and CDR2 SYGVNS. The CDR3 has 13 residues. The CDR3 reads CASTSGWGTEAFF. The CDR3 coding sequence is TGTGCCAGCACCTCGGGTTGGGGCACTGAAGCTTTCTTT.

The CDR3 region is CASSLGRPETQYF. CDR3 bases: TGTGCCAGCAGCTTAGGTCGTCCTGAGACCCAGTACTTC. The rearrangement links TRBV11-2 to TRBJ2-5, with D unclear. Germline-derived CDR1 and CDR2 are SGHAT and FQNNGV. V dropped 1 base and J dropped 5 bases, with 8 bases sitting between them. The CDR3 extends over 13 amino acids.

This clone has a single count. The V call is TRBV7-2, the J call TRBJ2-1, with 9 bases identical to TRBD2. Per the germline V gene, CDR1 is SGHTA and CDR2 is FQGNSA. Trimming removed 5 bases from V and 0 bases from J; junction bases left unmatched: 5. This CDR3 is built from 16 residues. In DNA form, the CDR3 reads TGTGCCAGCAGCCCTGGACTAGCGAGCTCCTACAATGAGCAGTTCTTC. Translation: CASSPGLASSYNEQFF.

The table lists this clone with a count of one. The V call is TRBV21-1, the J call TRBJ2-3; TRBD2 is the table's D call and was not checked against the DNA. TRBV21-1 is listed as a pseudogene. The CDR3 runs 16 residues. The CDR3: CASLGTPGVSTDTQYF. The CDR3 region has the DNA TGTGCCAGCCTCGGGACCCCGGGGGTGAGCACAGATACGCAGTATTTT.

The rearrangement links TRBV9 to TRBJ2-5; D is perhaps TRBD1 (6 bases). This CDR3 has 15 residues. The germline V gene encodes CDR1 SGDLS and CDR2 YYNGEE. The V gene lost 3 bases and the J gene lost 7 bases, with 19 bases spanning the gap. The CDR3 DNA follows: TGTGCCAGCAGCGGAGATGGGACATTGGGGATGACCCAGTACTTC. Its translation: CASSGDGTLGMTQYF.

The rearrangement uses TRBV7-3 and TRBJ2-7; D may be TRBD2 (6 bases). The CDR3 is 16 amino acids. The V gene lost 4 bases and the J gene lost 0 bases, with 16 bases spanning the gap. Germline V CDR1 and CDR2: SGHTA, FQGTGA. The CDR3 DNA reads as TGTGCCAGCAGCTCCCGTGGCGGGGATAGCTCCTACGAGCAGTACTTC. Protein: CASSSRGGDSSYEQYF.

This sequence joins TRBV9 and TRBJ1-2; possible D gene TRBD1, 6 bases. Germline V gene sequence: CDR1 SGDLS, CDR2 YYNGEE. V gave up 0 bases and J gave up 3 bases, with 18 bases separating them. This CDR3 is 17 amino acids long. The CDR3 bases are TGTGCCAGCAGCGTAGCACCAAACAGGGAAGGGGACTATGGCTACACCTTC. Translating it yields CASSVAPNREGDYGYTF.

The chain links TRBV4-2 to TRBJ1-6; 7 nucleotides line up with TRBD1. V lost 2 bases and J lost 11; bases outside the gene matches: 9. Per the germline V gene, CDR1 is LGHNA and CDR2 is YNFKEQ. The CDR3 spans 15 residues. The CDR3 region has the DNA TGTGCCAGCAGCCAACACCCAGGGGGAGCTGCACCCCTCCACTTT. Residues: CASSQHPGGAAPLHF.

This clone was detected once. The chain employs TRBV11-2 and TRBJ1-1, with a weak D call TRBD1 (6 bases). The V gene lost 5 bases and the J gene lost 4 bases, with 17 bases spanning the gap. This CDR3 region has 15 residues. Germline V CDR1 and CDR2: SGHAT, FQNNGV. The CDR3 region has the DNA TGTGCCAGCAGCCCGACCGGGGGGGCCAGCACTGAAGCTTTCTTT. As protein: CASSPTGGASTEAFF.

This sequence joins TRBV2 and TRBJ2-5; D not resolved. The V and J ends lost 4 bases and 2 bases respectively, with 8 bases between them. Germline-derived CDR1 and CDR2 are SNHLY and FYNNEI. The CDR3 length is 13 residues. Here the CDR3 reads CASSVRQQETQYF. In nucleotides, the CDR3 is TGTGCCAGCAGTGTGAGGCAGCAAGAGACCCAGTACTTC.

This chain links TRBV6-5 with TRBJ2-3; D is ambiguous. The CDR3 covers 13 residues. Trimming left V 2 bases short and J 7 bases short, with 10 bases between. Germline V lookup: CDR1 MNHEY, CDR2 SVGAGI. The chain's CDR3 is CASSYALGYTQYF. The CDR3 DNA sequence: TGTGCCAGCAGTTACGCCTTGGGATATACGCAGTATTTT.

The V gene is TRBV2, the J gene TRBJ2-1; D is possibly TRBD1 or TRBD2 (5 bases each). V lost 4 bases, J lost 2 bases, and 12 bases lay in between. The CDR3 loop spans 15 amino acids. Germline CDR1 is SNHLY and CDR2 is FYNNEI. The CDR3 DNA is TGTGCCAGCAGTGTGAGGTGGGGACCCTACAATGAGCAGTTCTTC. It codes for CASSVRWGPYNEQFF.

The gene calls are TRBV7-9 and TRBJ1-1; TRBD1 is a possible D gene (5 bases). CDR1 is SEHNR, CDR2 FQNEAQ, per germline (reference sequence). Trimming left V 5 bases short and J 10 bases short, with 17 bases between. This CDR3 has 13 residues. For the CDR3, the DNA is TGTGCCAGCAGCACGAGCGGGGCACTGGGAGCTTTCTTT. Translated: CASSTSGALGAFF. The full variable domain, with the rest looked up from reference TRBV7-9 and TRBJ1-1, is DTGVSQNPRHKITKRGQNVTFRCDPISEHNRLYWYRQTLGQGPEFLTYFQNEAQLEKSRLLSDRFSAERPKGSFSTLEIQRTEQGDSAMYLCASSTSGALGAFFGQGTRLTVV.

The V and J genes are TRBV28 and TRBJ1-1; D uncertain. CDR3 size: 15 residues. Trimming shortened V by 3 bases and J by 0 bases, and 11 bases separated the two germline ends. CDR1 and CDR2 from the germline V gene are MDHEN and SYDVKM. CDR3 DNA: TGTGCCAGCAGTTTCCCCATCGGCATGAACACTGAAGCTTTCTTT. It yields the protein CASSFPIGMNTEAFF.

V is TRBV5-6 and J is TRBJ1-2; D remains ambiguous. V was shortened by 4 bases and J by 5 bases, with 15 bases between the two germline ends. The CDR3 is made up of 14 amino acids. Per germline, CDR1 SGHDT and CDR2 YYEEEE. This chain's CDR3 is CASSRGRNTYGYTF. The CDR3 nucleotides read TGTGCCAGCAGCCGCGGACGGAACACTTATGGCTACACCTTC. Supplemented by reference TRBV5-6 and TRBJ1-2, the full variable domain reads DAGVTQSPTHLIKTRGQQVTLRCSPKSGHDTVSWYQQALGQGPQFIFQYYEEEERQRGNFPDRFSGHQFPNYSSELNVNALLLGDSALYLCASSRGRNTYGYTFGSGTRLTVV.

The CDR3 DNA sequence: TGTGCCAGCAGCAAGGGTAGATCGAACACTGAAGCTTTCTTT. As protein: CASSKGRSNTEAFF. V and J are TRBV11-3 and TRBJ1-1; D call uncertain. V was trimmed by 5 bases and J by 1 base, leaving 11 bases between them. Germline V CDR1 and CDR2: SGHNT, YENEEA. This CDR3 is 14 amino acids long.

The genes are TRBV19 and TRBJ2-5, with TRBD1 as a possible D gene (8 bases). The CDR3 has 13 amino acids. CDR1 is LNHDA, CDR2 SQIVND, per germline (reference sequence). The ends were cut back, 7 bases at V and 5 bases at J, with 14 bases in the middle. CDR3 amino acids: CASNDRGGETQYF. CDR3 DNA sequence: TGTGCCAGTAACGACAGGGGAGGGGAGACCCAGTACTTC.

The V and J genes are TRBV7-9 and TRBJ2-5; possible D gene TRBD2, 6 bases. The CDR3 consists of 15 residues. Per germline, CDR1 SEHNR and CDR2 FQNEAQ (reference sequence). V shed 3 bases and J shed 5 bases, with 16 bases lying between them. In DNA, the CDR3 is TGTGCCAGCAGCTTGGGGGGACCGTTGATGGAGACCCAGTACTTC. Amino acid sequence: CASSLGGPLMETQYF.

The rearrangement links TRBV9 to TRBJ2-1, with 9 bases that match TRBD1. The germline gives CDR1 SGDLS, CDR2 YYNGEE. This CDR3 has 18 residues. V gave up 3 bases and J gave up 6 bases; unmatched junction bases: 16. CDR3: CASSALPGTGQGFNEQFF. CDR3 DNA sequence: TGTGCCAGCAGCGCCCTACCCGGAACGGGACAGGGTTTCAATGAGCAGTTCTTC.

The chain couples TRBV12-3 or TRBV12-4 to TRBJ1-2; D is uncertain. V was clipped by 2 bases and J by 4 bases, with 8 bases between them. CDR3 length: 13 amino acids. The DNA for the CDR3 is TGTGCCAGCAGTTTAAACGGAGGCTATGGCTACACCTTC. This translates into CASSLNGGYGYTF.

The rearrangement joins TRBV9 to TRBJ1-1; perhaps TRBD1 as D (6 bases). Trimming left V 4 bases short and J 5 bases short, with 21 bases between. The CDR3 sequence is 16 residues long. Germline-derived CDR1 and CDR2 are SGDLS and YYNGEE. CDR3 DNA: TGTGCCAGCAGCCCGCAAGATCAGCAGGGGCGGACTGAAGCTTTCTTT. As protein: CASSPQDQQGRTEAFF.